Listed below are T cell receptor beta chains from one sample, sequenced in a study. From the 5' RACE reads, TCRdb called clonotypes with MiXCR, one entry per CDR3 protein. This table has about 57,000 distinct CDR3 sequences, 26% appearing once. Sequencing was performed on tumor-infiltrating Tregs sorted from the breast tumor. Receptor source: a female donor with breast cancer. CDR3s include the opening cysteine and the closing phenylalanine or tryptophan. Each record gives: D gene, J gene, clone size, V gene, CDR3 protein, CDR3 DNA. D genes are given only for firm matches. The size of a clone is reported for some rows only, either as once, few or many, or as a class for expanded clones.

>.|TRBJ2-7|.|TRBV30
CAWMAGAYEQYF
TGTGCCTGGATGGCCGGCGCCTACGAGCAGTACTTC
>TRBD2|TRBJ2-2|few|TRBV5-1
CASSLNGGEAGELFF
TGCGCCAGCAGCTTGAACGGGGGGGAAGCCGGGGAGCTGTTTTTT
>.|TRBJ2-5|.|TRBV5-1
CVSSPETGKTQYF
TGCGTCAGCAGCCCCGAGACAGGCAAGACCCAGTACTTC
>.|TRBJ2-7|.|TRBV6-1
CASSAAVTEQYF
TGTGCCAGCAGTGCCGCCGTGACCGAGCAGTACTTC
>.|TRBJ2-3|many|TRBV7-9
CASAPERATDTQYF
TGTGCCAGCGCCCCGGAGAGGGCGACAGATACGCAGTATTTT
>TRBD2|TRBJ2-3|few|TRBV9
CASSGGSSGHTDTQYF
TGTGCCAGCAGCGGTGGGTCTAGCGGGCACACAGATACGCAGTATTTT
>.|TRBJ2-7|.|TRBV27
CASSLSRGTYEQYF
TGTGCCAGCAGTTTATCTCGGGGAACCTACGAGCAGTACTTC
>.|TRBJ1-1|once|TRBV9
CASSAGGGDTEAFF
TGTGCCAGCAGCGCCGGCGGAGGGGACACTGAAGCTTTCTTT
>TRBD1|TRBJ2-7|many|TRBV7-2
CASSLGDSYEQYF
TGTGCCAGCAGCTTAGGGGACAGCTACGAGCAGTACTTC
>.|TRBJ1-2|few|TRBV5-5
CASSSRTASYGYTF
TGTGCCAGCAGCTCAAGGACGGCCAGCTATGGCTACACCTTC
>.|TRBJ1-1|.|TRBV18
CASSPGSSGNTEAFF
TGTGCCAGCTCACCAGGGAGCTCTGGAAACACTGAAGCTTTCTTT
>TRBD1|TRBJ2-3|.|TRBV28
CASNNGQGATDTQYF
TGTGCCAGCAATAATGGACAGGGGGCAACAGATACGCAGTATTTT
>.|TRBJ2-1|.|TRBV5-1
CASSLGTVDYNEQFF
TGCGCCAGCAGCCTAGGGACTGTGGACTACAATGAGCAGTTCTTC
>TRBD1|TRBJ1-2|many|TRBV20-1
CSAAGTVFYNYGYTF
TGCAGTGCGGCCGGGACAGTCTTTTATAACTATGGCTACACCTTC
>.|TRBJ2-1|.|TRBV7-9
CASRPRFYSEQFF
TGTGCCAGCAGGCCGCGGTTCTACAGTGAGCAGTTCTTC
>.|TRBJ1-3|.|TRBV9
CASSVAADSGNTIYF
TGTGCCAGCAGCGTAGCCGCAGACTCTGGAAACACCATATATTTT
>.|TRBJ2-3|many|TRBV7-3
CASSLDKGPTDTQYF
TGTGCCAGCAGCCTGGATAAAGGACCCACAGATACGCAGTATTTT
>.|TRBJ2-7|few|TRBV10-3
CATSGGSEQYF
TGTGCCACCTCTGGGGGGAGCGAGCAGTACTTC
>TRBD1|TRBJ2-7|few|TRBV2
CASSDPTGSSYEQYF
TGTGCCAGCAGTGACCCGACAGGGAGCTCCTACGAGCAGTACTTC
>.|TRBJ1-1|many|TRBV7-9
CASSLGHPNTEAFF
TGTGCCAGCAGCTTAGGGCACCCGAACACTGAAGCTTTCTTT
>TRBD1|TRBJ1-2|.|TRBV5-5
CASSLQGRGYTF
TGTGCCAGCAGCTTACAGGGGAGAGGCTACACCTTC
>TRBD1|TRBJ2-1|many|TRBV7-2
CASSLVVWDRNNEQFF
TGTGCCAGCAGCTTAGTGGTATGGGACAGAAACAATGAGCAGTTCTTC
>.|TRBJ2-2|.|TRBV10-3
CATPPGGYGELFF
TGTGCCACCCCGCCCGGGGGCTACGGGGAGCTGTTTTTT
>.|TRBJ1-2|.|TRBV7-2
CASSLVKGSNYGCTF
TGTGCCAGCAGCTTAGTGAAGGGGAGTAACTATGGCTGCACCTTC
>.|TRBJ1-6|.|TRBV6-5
CASSYESSYNSPLHF
TGTGCCAGCAGTTACGAAAGCTCCTATAATTCACCCCTCCACTTT
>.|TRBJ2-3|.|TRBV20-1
CSARDLADTQYF
TGCAGTGCTAGAGATCTGGCAGATACGCAGTATTTT
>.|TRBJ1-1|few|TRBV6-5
CASRKGAEAFF
TGTGCCAGCAGGAAGGGCGCTGAAGCTTTCTTT
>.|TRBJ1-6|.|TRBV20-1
CGAQPLSYNSPLHF
TGCGGTGCTCAACCTCTCTCCTATAATTCACCCCTCCACTTT